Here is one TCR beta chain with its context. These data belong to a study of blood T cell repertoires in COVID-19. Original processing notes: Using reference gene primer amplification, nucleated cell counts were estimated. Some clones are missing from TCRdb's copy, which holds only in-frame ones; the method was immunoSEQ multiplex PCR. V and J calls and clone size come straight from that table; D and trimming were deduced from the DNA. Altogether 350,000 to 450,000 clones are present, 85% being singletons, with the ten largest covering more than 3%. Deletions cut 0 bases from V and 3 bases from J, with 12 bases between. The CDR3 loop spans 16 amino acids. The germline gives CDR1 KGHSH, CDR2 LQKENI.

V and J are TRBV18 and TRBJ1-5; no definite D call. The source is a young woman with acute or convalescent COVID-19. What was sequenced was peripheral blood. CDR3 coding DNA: TGTGCCAGCTCACCACCGGATCAGAACTACAATCAGCCCCAGCATTTT. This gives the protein CASSPPDQNYNQPQHF. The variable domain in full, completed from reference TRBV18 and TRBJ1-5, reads NAGVMQNPRHLVRRRGQEARLRCSPMKGHSHVYWYRQLPEEGLKFMVYLQKENIIDESGMPKERFSAEFPKEGPSILRIQQVVRGDSAAYFCASSPPDQNYNQPQHFGDGTRLSIL.